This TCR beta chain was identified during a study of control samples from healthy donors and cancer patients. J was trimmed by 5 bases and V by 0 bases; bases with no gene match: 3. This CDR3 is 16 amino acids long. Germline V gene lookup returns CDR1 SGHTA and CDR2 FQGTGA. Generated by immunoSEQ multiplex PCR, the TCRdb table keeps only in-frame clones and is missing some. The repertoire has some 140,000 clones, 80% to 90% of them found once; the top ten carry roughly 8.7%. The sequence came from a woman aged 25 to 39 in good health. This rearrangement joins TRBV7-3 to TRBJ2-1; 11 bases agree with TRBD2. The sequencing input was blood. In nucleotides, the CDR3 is TGTGCCAGCAGCTTAACGTTACTAGCGGGAGACAATGAGCAGTTCTTC. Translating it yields CASSLTLLAGDNEQFF.